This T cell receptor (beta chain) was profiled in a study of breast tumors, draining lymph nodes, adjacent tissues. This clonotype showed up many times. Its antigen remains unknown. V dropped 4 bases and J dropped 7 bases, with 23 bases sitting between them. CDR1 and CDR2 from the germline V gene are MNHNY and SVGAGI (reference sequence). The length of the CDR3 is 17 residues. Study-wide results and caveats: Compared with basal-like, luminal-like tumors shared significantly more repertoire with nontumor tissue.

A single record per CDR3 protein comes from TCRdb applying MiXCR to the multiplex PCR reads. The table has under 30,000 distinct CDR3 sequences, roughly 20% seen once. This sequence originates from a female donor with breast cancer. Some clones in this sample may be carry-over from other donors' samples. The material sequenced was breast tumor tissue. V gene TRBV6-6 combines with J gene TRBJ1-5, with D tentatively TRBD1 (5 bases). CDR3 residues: CASSSMSGTYREQPQHF. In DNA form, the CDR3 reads TGTGCCAGCAGTTCTATGTCCGGGACTTATAGGGAGCAGCCCCAGCATTTT.